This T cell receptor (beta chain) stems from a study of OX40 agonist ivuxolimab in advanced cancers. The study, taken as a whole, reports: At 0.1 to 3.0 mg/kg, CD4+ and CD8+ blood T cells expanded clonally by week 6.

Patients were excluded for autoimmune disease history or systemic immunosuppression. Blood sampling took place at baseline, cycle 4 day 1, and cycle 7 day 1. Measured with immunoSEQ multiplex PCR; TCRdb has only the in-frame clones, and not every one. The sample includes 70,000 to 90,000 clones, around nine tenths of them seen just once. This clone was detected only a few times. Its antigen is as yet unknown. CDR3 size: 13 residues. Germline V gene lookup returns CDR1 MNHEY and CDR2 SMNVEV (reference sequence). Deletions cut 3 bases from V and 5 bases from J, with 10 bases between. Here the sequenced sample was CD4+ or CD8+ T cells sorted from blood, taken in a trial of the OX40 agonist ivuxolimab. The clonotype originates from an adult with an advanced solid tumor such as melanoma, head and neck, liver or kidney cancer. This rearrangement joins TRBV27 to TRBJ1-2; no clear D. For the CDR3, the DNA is TGTGCCAGCAGTTTGGGCAGTTTATATGGCTACACCTTC. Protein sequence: CASSLGSLYGYTF.